Below, 5 T cell receptor beta chains from the same sample are listed, as sequenced in a study of post-analysis software for immune sequencing data. Study conclusions and caveats: Patients carried roughly 5 TRBV segments more frequently than controls did, and TRBV5-6, TRBV5-1 and TRBV20-1 were among them.

The antigens these receptors bind are not known. Prepared libraries of TCR beta cDNA carried unique molecular identifiers. TCRdb re-derived calls from the PCR reads in MiXCR, one entry per CDR3 protein. The sample contains approximately 630,000 distinct CDR3 sequences, 59% of which appear only once. Sequenced material: blood. These receptors originate from a girl aged 2-10 years with multiple sclerosis.

V gene TRBV6-2 or TRBV6-3 combines with J gene TRBJ2-1, with no clear D. Trimming removed 0 bases from V and 8 bases from J, with 5 bases in between. The germline CDR1 and CDR2 sequences are MNHEY and SVGEGT. This CDR3 has 12 residues. The CDR3 DNA follows: TGTGCCAGCAGTTACTCGAACGATGAGCAGTTCTTC. This encodes CASSYSNDEQFF.

This clonotype was observed a few times. This rearrangement joins TRBV7-2 to TRBJ2-3; TRBD2 agrees at 14 bases. This CDR3 has 18 amino acids. In germline, CDR1 is SGHTA, CDR2 FQGNSA. The V and J ends lost 1 base and 0 bases, in that order; junction bases with no gene match: 3. In DNA, the CDR3 is TGTGCCAGCAGCTTAGGGGGGACTAGCGGGGGTAGCACAGATACGCAGTATTTT. This encodes CASSLGGTSGGSTDTQYF.

The CDR3 region is CSAVVTGTDTQYF. DNA of the CDR3: TGCAGTGCTGTCGTAACAGGGACAGATACGCAGTATTTT. The chain carries TRBV20-1 and TRBJ2-3; weak D call: TRBD1 (6 bases). Trimming took off 5 bases at V and 3 bases at J, with 12 bases between the two ends. The CDR3 consists of 13 residues. Per the germline V gene, CDR1 is DFQATT and CDR2 is SNEGSKA (reference sequence).

In this sample, this clonotype turned up once. At one boundary the junction diverges from the germline segment, which might be a read error. The J gene is TRBJ2-7, the V gene TRBV20-1, with D possibly TRBD2 on 6 matching bases. The CDR3 is 16 amino acids. Per the germline V gene, CDR1 is DFQATT and CDR2 is SNEGSKA (reference sequence). The CDR3: CSVRDEGTSLSYEQYF. CDR3 nucleotides: TGCAGTGTTAGAGATGAGGGAACTAGCCTAAGCTACGAGCAGTACTTC.

The CDR3 bases are TGCGCCAGCAGCCAGGGAACCCCGGGGCAGCATCCCTACAATGAGCAGTTCTTC. It encodes CASSQGTPGQHPYNEQFF. This chain joins TRBV4-3 and TRBJ2-1; perhaps D is TRBD1 or TRBD2 (5 bases each). This CDR3 has 18 residues. Per the germline V gene, CDR1 is LGHNA and CDR2 is YSLEER. The V and J ends lost 3 bases and 2 bases respectively, with 20 bases between them.